The subject of this entry is one T cell receptor beta chain. The sample comes from a study of blood T cell repertoires in COVID-19. Sequencing was performed with immunoSEQ multiplex PCR; in TCRdb, only in-frame clones are kept and a portion is missing. The sample holds about 330,000 clones, 85% seen once. Germline CDR1 and CDR2: ENHRY and SYGVKD. V was pared by 0 bases and J by 5 bases, with 10 bases between. The length of the CDR3 is 14 residues. Material: peripheral blood. This receptor was identified in a human donor in a cohort sampled during active COVID-19. The J gene is TRBJ1-1, the V gene TRBV10-3; tentatively, D is TRBD1 (5 bases). CDR3: CAISESPGMTEAFF. CDR3 nucleotide sequence: TGTGCCATCAGTGAGTCCCCAGGGATGACTGAAGCTTTCTTT.